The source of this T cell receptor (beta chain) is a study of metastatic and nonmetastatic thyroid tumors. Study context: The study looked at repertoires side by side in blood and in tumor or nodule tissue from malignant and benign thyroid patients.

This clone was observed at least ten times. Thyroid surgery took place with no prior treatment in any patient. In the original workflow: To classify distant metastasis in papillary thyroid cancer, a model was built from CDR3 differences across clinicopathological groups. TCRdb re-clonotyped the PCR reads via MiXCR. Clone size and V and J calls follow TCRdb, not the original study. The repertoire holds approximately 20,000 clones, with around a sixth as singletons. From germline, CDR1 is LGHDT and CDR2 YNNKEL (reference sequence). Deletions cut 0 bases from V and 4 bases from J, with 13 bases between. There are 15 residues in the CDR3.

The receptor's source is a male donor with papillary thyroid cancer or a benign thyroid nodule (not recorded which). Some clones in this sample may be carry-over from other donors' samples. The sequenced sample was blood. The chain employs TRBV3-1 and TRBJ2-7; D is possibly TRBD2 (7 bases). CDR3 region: CASSQDGGARYEQYF. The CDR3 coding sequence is TGTGCCAGCAGCCAAGATGGGGGGGCTCGGTACGAGCAGTACTTC.